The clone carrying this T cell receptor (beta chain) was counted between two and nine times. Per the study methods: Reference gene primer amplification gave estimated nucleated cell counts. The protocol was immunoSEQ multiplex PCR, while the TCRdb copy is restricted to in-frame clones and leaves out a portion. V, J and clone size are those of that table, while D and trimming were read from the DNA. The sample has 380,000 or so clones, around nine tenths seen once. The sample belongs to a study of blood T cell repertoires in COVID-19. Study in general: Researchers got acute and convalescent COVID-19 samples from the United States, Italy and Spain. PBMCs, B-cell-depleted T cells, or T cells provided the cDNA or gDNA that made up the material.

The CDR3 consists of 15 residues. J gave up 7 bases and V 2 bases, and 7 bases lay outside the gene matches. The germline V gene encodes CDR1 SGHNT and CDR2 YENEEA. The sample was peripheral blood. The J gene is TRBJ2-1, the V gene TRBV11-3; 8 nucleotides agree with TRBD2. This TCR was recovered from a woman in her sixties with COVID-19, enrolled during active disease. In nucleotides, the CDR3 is TGTGCCAGCAGCTTACAAGCGGGGGCAGGGAATGAGCAGTTCTTC. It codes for CASSLQAGAGNEQFF.